The T cell receptor beta chain under discussion was sequenced for a study of tumor-infiltrating lymphocytes in localized non-small cell lung cancer. The repertoire was sequenced with immunoSEQ multiplex PCR; TCRdb's copy has only in-frame clones and lacks some. This table holds approximately 21,000 clones, 80% found once. V was pared by 0 bases and J by 4 bases, with 8 bases of the junction left unmatched. The CDR3 sequence is 17 residues long. From germline, CDR1 is MGHRA and CDR2 YSYEKL. About this clone: Its antigen is not identified.

Findings and limits, study-wide: Each assay used a separate piece of the same tissue.

Sequenced material: lung tumor tissue. This receptor was identified in a human donor with non-small cell lung cancer. This chain links TRBV4-1 with TRBJ2-3; 9 nucleotides match TRBD1. CDR3 residues: CASSQERTGTGSDTQYF. For the CDR3, the DNA is TGCGCCAGCAGCCAAGAGAGGACTGGGACAGGGTCAGATACGCAGTATTTT.